This T cell receptor beta chain comes out of a study of blood T cell repertoires in COVID-19. Sequencing was performed with immunoSEQ multiplex PCR; in TCRdb, only in-frame clones are kept and a portion is missing. The data hold 85,000 to 100,000 clones, with about 71% observed a single time. The clonotype comes from a woman in her sixties or seventies in a cohort sampled during active or convalescent COVID-19. The specimen was peripheral blood.

This chain's CDR3 is CASSTSRLAGGTDTQYF. In nucleotides, the CDR3 is TGTGCCAGTAGTACCAGTCGACTAGCGGGGGGCACAGATACGCAGTATTTT. The chain couples TRBV19 to TRBJ2-3; 12 nucleotides agree with TRBD2. This CDR3 region has 17 residues. Trimming removed 4 bases from V and 1 base from J; junction bases left unmatched: 6. CDR1 LNHDA and CDR2 SQIVND come from the germline V gene (reference sequence).